The 9 T cell receptor beta chains listed next were all sequenced from one sample in a study of T cells after posttransplantation cyclophosphamide. Clones were sequenced by immunoSEQ multiplex PCR, and TCRdb holds only the in-frame ones, with some missing. The sample lists about 1,500 clones, 95% to 98% occurring once. Sequenced sample: naive CD8+ T cells sorted from PBMCs. These receptors were collected from an older woman in good health, CMV-negative, and a related stem cell transplant donor.

V is TRBV9 and J is TRBJ2-1; D is unclear. The CDR3 extends over 13 amino acids. Trimming pared 0 bases from V and 3 bases from J, leaving 4 bases between. The germline V gene has CDR1 SGDLS and CDR2 YYNGEE. CDR3 DNA: TGTGCCAGCAGCGTAGCGTACTACAATGAGCAGTTCTTC. It specifies CASSVAYYNEQFF.

Here the CDR3 reads CASSYGGEETQYF. In nucleotides, the CDR3 is TGTGCCAGCAGTTACGGGGGGGAAGAGACCCAGTACTTC. J is TRBJ2-5 and V is TRBV6-5, with TRBD2 matching 7 bases. Per germline, CDR1 MNHEY and CDR2 SVGAGI. Trimming cost V 2 bases and J 3 bases; bases outside gene matches: 0. The CDR3 contains 13 residues.

To note about this clone: This sample also contains other DNA sequences that code for the same CDR3. The chain combines TRBV28 with TRBJ1-6; 10 bases fit TRBD1. The germline CDR1 and CDR2 sequences are MDHEN and SYDVKM. The CDR3 is 17 residues long. Trimming took 4 bases from V and 7 from J; bases not matched to a gene: 10. The CDR3 DNA reads TGTGCCAGCAGTTCCCCCCAGACAGGGGGCCTCAATTCACCCCTCCACTTT. Translating gives CASSSPQTGGLNSPLHF.

J is TRBJ1-2 and V is TRBV7-8; D possibly corresponds to TRBD1 (6 bases). The CDR3 contains 14 residues. Trimming removed 5 bases at V and 8 bases at J, with 18 bases between. CDR1 is SGHVS and CDR2 is FQNEAQ in the germline V gene. The CDR3 spells CASSDSGGRMGYTF. CDR3 coding DNA: TGTGCCAGCAGCGACTCGGGGGGGCGCATGGGCTACACCTTC. Complete variable domain (other parts from reference TRBV7-8 and TRBJ1-2): GAGVSQSPRYKVAKRGQDVALRCDPISGHVSLFWYQQALGQGPEFLTYFQNEAQLDKSGLPSDRFFAERPEGSVSTLKIQRTQQEDSAVYLCASSDSGGRMGYTFGSGTRLTVV.

The chain couples TRBV13 to TRBJ1-2; 8 positions match TRBD1. The CDR3 is 15 residues long. V dropped 1 base and J dropped 0; count of bases not matched to a gene: 1. Per the germline V gene, CDR1 is PRHDT and CDR2 is FYEKMQ (reference sequence). This chain's CDR3 is CASSLAGQANYGYTF. The CDR3 coding sequence is TGTGCCAGCAGCTTAGCGGGACAGGCTAACTATGGCTACACCTTC.

As DNA, the CDR3 is TGTGCCTGGAGTGTAGGGGGGCGGGGGACTGAAGCTTTCTTT. Amino acid sequence: CAWSVGGRGTEAFF. The V call is TRBV30, the J call TRBJ1-1; D possibly corresponds to TRBD1 (6 bases). This CDR3 is built from 14 residues. Germline CDR1 and CDR2: GTSNPN and SVGIG (reference sequence). Deletions cut 0 bases from V and 5 bases from J, with 13 bases between. Combining the CDR3 with reference TRBV30 and TRBJ1-1 gives the whole variable domain SQTIHQWPATLVQPVGSPLSLECTVEGTSNPNLYWYRQAAGRGLQLLFYSVGIGQISSEVPQNLSASRPQDRQFILSSKKLLLSDSGFYLCAWSVGGRGTEAFFGQGTRLTVV.

The CDR3 sequence: CASSIGQGANGELFF. The DNA for the CDR3 is TGCGCCAGCAGCATCGGACAGGGGGCAAACGGGGAGCTGTTTTTT. The rearrangement links TRBV5-1 to TRBJ2-2; 11 nucleotides match TRBD1. The V gene's germline CDR1 is SGHRS and CDR2 YFSETQ. This CDR3 is built from 15 residues. Trimming cost V 4 bases and J 7 bases; bases outside gene matches: 6.

Only one count was recorded for this clone. The J gene is TRBJ1-1, the V gene TRBV18; 11 positions agree with TRBD1. This CDR3 is 17 amino acids long. Germline CDR1 is KGHSH and CDR2 is LQKENI. V lost 1 base to trimming and J lost 1 base; unmatched junction nucleotides: 5. CDR3 bases: TGTGCCAGCTCACCACAGGGACAGGGGGGGTGGAACACTGAAGCTTTCTTT. Translating gives CASSPQGQGGWNTEAFF. The variable domain in full, with the rest retrieved from reference TRBV18 and TRBJ1-1, is NAGVMQNPRHLVRRRGQEARLRCSPMKGHSHVYWYRQLPEEGLKFMVYLQKENIIDESGMPKERFSAEFPKEGPSILRIQQVVRGDSAAYFCASSPQGQGGWNTEAFFGQGTRLTVV.

For the CDR3, the DNA is TGTGCCAGCAGCTTGAACTGGCGGGGGGCGGGCCCACAAGAGACCCAGTACTTC. Protein product: CASSLNWRGAGPQETQYF. The J gene is TRBJ2-5, the V gene TRBV7-9, with 8 bases aligning to TRBD2. Germline-derived CDR1 and CDR2 are SEHNR and FQNEAQ (reference sequence). The CDR3 has 18 residues. V shed 3 bases, J shed 2 bases, and the junction held 14 bases outside the gene matches. Full variable domain (remainder filled in from reference TRBV7-9 and TRBJ2-5): DTGVSQNPRHKITKRGQNVTFRCDPISEHNRLYWYRQTLGQGPEFLTYFQNEAQLEKSRLLSDRFSAERPKGSFSTLEIQRTEQGDSAMYLCASSLNWRGAGPQETQYFGPGTRLLVL.